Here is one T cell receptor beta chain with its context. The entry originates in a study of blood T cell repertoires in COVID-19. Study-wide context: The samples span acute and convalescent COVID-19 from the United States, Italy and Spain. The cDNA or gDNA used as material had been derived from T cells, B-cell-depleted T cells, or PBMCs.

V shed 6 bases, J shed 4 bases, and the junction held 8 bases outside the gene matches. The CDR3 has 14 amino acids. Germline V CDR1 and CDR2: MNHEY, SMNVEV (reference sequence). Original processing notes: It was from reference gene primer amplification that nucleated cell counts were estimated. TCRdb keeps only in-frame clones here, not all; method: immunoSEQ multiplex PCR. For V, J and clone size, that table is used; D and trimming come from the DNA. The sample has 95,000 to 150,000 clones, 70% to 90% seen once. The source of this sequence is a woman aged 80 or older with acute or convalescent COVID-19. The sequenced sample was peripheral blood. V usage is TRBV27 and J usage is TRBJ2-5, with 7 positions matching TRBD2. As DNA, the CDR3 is TGTGCCAGCAGGAGGAAGCCGGGAGGAGAGACCCAGTACTTC. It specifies CASRRKPGGETQYF.